The 7 T cell receptor beta chains given below trace back to one sample, sequenced in a study of tumor-infiltrating lymphocytes in primary liver carcinoma. From unsorted bulk tissue weighing roughly 17-31 mg, DNA and RNA were co-extracted. Reverse transcription of 500 to 650 ng total RNA with a constant-region primer produced TCR beta cDNA. Three nested multiplex PCR rounds of slightly modified ARM-PCR generated TCR beta libraries. With TRBV1-TRBV30 forward primers and a C-beta reverse primer, the first two PCR rounds were run for about 10 cycles each. In TCRdb, the multiplex PCR reads were re-called with MiXCR into one record per CDR3 protein. Here the sample spans more than 40,000 distinct CDR3 sequences, over 65% being singletons. Sequencing was carried out using liver tumor tissue from sampling region 5. This sample's subset: tumor region T5, tumor centre. Receptor source: a man aged 40-50 years with primary liver carcinoma and hepatitis B virus infection.

This sequence joins TRBV6-2 or TRBV6-3 and TRBJ2-5; D is ambiguous. Trimming cost V 5 bases and J 4 bases, with 14 bases left between them. The CDR3 sequence is 14 residues long. Germline CDR1 reads MNHEY; CDR2 reads SVGEGT. The DNA of the CDR3 is TGTGCCAGCAGTGAACGGGTGAAGGGAGAGACCCAGTACTTC. The encoded protein is CASSERVKGETQYF.

On this clonotype itself: A junction end diverges from the germline sequence, so it may reflect a read error. V usage is TRBV29-1 and J usage is TRBJ2-3; 9 nucleotides agree with TRBD1. Germline-derived CDR1 and CDR2 are SQVTM and ANQGSEA. The CDR3 totals 14 residues. CDR3 sequence reads: CNVKHGQGTDTQYF. The CDR3 region has the DNA TGCAACGTTAAACACGGACAGGGGACTGATACGCAGTATTTT.

This clonotype was counted at least ten times. J is TRBJ1-1 and V is TRBV6-6; D is uncertain. Trimming cost V 0 bases and J 4 bases, with 9 bases left between them. CDR3 size: 14 residues. In germline, CDR1 is MNHNY, CDR2 SVGAGI (reference sequence). The DNA for the CDR3 is TGTGCCAGCAGTTACTCGATTGCGACCACTGAAGCTTTCTTT. This sequence encodes CASSYSIATTEAFF.

The gene calls are TRBV6-1 and TRBJ2-3; TRBD1 aligns across 9 bases. V shed 9 bases and J 8 bases; nucleotides not matched to a gene: 15. The CDR3 spans 15 residues. Germline-derived CDR1 and CDR2 are MNHNS and SASEGT. This CDR3 is CARTPLDRGVGTQYF. The CDR3 DNA reads as TGTGCCAGAACCCCCCTGGACAGGGGCGTAGGTACGCAGTATTTT.

The CDR3 loop is CASSPRSSSTDTQYF. DNA of the CDR3: TGTGCCAGTAGTCCCAGGAGTAGCAGCACAGATACGCAGTATTTT. The rearrangement uses TRBV6-2 or TRBV6-3 and TRBJ2-3; no definite D call. The V gene's germline CDR1 is MNHEY and CDR2 SVGEGT. CDR3 size: 15 residues. The V and J ends lost 9 bases and 0 bases respectively, with 16 bases between them.

A remark on this clonotype: Relative to the germline gene, one junction end is altered; a read error may explain this. The J gene is TRBJ1-2, the V gene TRBV29-1, with 10 bases lining up with TRBD1. The CDR3 is 15 residues long. Germline CDR1 reads SQVTM; CDR2 reads ANQGSEA. The CDR3 DNA is TGCAGCGCCGGGGACAGGGGAGACCTGAACTATGGCTACATCTTC. It translates to CSAGDRGDLNYGYIF.

This clonotype was detected only once. The chain couples TRBV12-3 or TRBV12-4 to TRBJ1-1, with 7 bases fitting TRBD1. Unmatched junction bases numbered 8, after V lost 6 bases and J lost 7 bases. CDR3 length: 13 amino acids. The DNA for the CDR3 is TGTGCCAGCAGCAGGGGGATGTCTTTTGAAGCTTTCTTT. This codes for CASSRGMSFEAFF.